The 2 T cell receptor beta chains listed next were all sequenced from one sample in a study of OX40 agonist ivuxolimab in advanced cancers. Assay used: immunoSEQ multiplex PCR; TCRdb lists only in-frame clones, some missing. Of 60,000 to 80,000 clones detected, 90% to 95% appear once; the ten largest clones hold 0.4% to 0.5%. Sequenced material: CD4+ or CD8+ T cells sorted from blood, taken in a trial of the OX40 agonist ivuxolimab. The receptors originated from an adult with an advanced solid tumor such as melanoma, head and neck, liver or kidney cancer.

The chain employs TRBV5-1 and TRBJ1-2; a weak D match, TRBD1 (6 bases). Germline lookup yields CDR1 SGHRS and CDR2 YFSETQ. V was cut by 4 bases and J by 4 bases, with 14 bases left in between. The CDR3 length is 14 residues. The chain's CDR3 is CASSTLPGAYGYTF. The CDR3 nucleotides read TGCGCCAGCAGCACCTTGCCAGGGGCCTATGGCTACACCTTC.

J is TRBJ2-2 and V is TRBV6-4; 9 bases agree with TRBD2. The V and J ends lost 4 bases and 0 bases, in that order; junction bases with no gene match: 3. The CDR3 extends over 16 amino acids. Germline CDR1 MRHNA, CDR2 SNTAGT. CDR3 loop: CASSVLAGTNTGELFF. Here the CDR3 DNA reads TGTGCCAGCAGTGTGCTAGCGGGAACGAACACCGGGGAGCTGTTTTTT.